Listed below are T cell receptor beta chains from one sample, sequenced in a study of blood T cell repertoires in COVID-19. Generated by immunoSEQ multiplex PCR, the TCRdb table keeps only in-frame clones and is missing some. The sample contains about 110,000 clones, roughly 80% of which appear only once. The sequencing input was peripheral blood. The source of these receptors is a human donor in a cohort sampled during active or convalescent COVID-19. Both conserved end residues are part of each CDR3. A D gene is named only where the DNA matches it firmly. Clone size is given for some rows only: seen once, a few or many times, or a class if the clone is expanded.

>17|TRBJ1-2|TRBV28|TRBD1|-
CASSLPGTATLVYGYTF
TGTGCCAGCAGTTTACCCGGGACAGCCACTTTAGTCTATGGCTACACCTTC
>13|TRBJ1-2|TRBV3-1/TRBV3-2|TRBD1|-
CASSFDRGYGYTF
TGTGCCAGCAGTTTCGACAGGGGGTATGGCTACACCTTC
>14|TRBJ2-7|TRBV28|-|-
CASSEGGHSYEQYF
TGTGCCAGCAGCGAGGGGGGGCACTCCTACGAGCAGTACTTC
>18|TRBJ2-1|TRBV10-3|TRBD2|-
CAISVKVAGGLIGNEQFF
TGTGCCATCAGTGTAAAGGTAGCGGGGGGGCTAATAGGGAATGAGCAGTTCTTC
>16|TRBJ1-2|TRBV11-2|-|-
CASSLRSGWQGEGYTF
TGTGCCAGCAGCTTACGATCGGGCTGGCAGGGTGAAGGCTACACCTTC
>15|TRBJ1-4|TRBV6-5|-|-
CASSSPRGMGEKLFF
TGTGCCAGCAGTTCCCCGAGAGGGATGGGTGAAAAACTGTTTTTT
>17|TRBJ1-3|TRBV19|TRBD1|-
CASSINYRTGAGNTIYF
TGTGCCAGTAGTATTAATTACCGGACAGGGGCTGGAAACACCATATATTTT
>13|TRBJ1-2|TRBV19|-|-
CASSVEGDYGYTF
TGTGCCAGTAGTGTGGAGGGTGACTATGGCTACACCTTC
>15|TRBJ2-2|TRBV2|TRBD1|-
CASRGQGTNTGELFF
TGTGCCAGCAGAGGACAGGGGACGAACACCGGGGAGCTGTTTTTT
>16|TRBJ2-1|TRBV27|TRBD2|few
CASSLRRTSGKGEQFF
TGTGCCAGCAGCCTCCGCCGGACTAGCGGGAAGGGTGAGCAGTTCTTC
>17|TRBJ2-1|TRBV9|-|-
CASSAPLTGLRSNEQFF
TGTGCCAGCAGCGCACCTCTTACGGGACTGCGAAGCAATGAGCAGTTCTTC
>17|TRBJ2-3|TRBV24-1|-|few
CATSDLQRGFGTDTQYF
TGTGCCACCAGTGATTTGCAAAGGGGGTTCGGCACAGATACGCAGTATTTT
>15|TRBJ2-3|TRBV7-2|-|-
CASSLARLVADTQYF
TGTGCCAGCAGCTTAGCGCGCCTAGTTGCAGATACGCAGTATTTT
>16|TRBJ2-3|TRBV18|TRBD2|once
CASSPLTGGGTDTQYF
TGTGCCAGCTCACCACTGACGGGAGGGGGCACAGATACGCAGTATTTT
>16|TRBJ2-3|TRBV9|TRBD2|-
CASSVGASGRSDTQYF
TGTGCCAGCAGCGTAGGGGCTAGCGGGAGGTCGGATACGCAGTATTTT
>15|TRBJ1-2|TRBV6-2/TRBV6-3|-|-
CASSYSTGRNYGYTF
TGTGCCAGCAGTTACTCGACTGGCAGAAACTATGGCTACACCTTC
>15|TRBJ2-1|TRBV18|TRBD2|-
CASSPTSGSYNEQFF
TGTGCCAGCTCGCCGACTAGCGGGAGCTACAATGAGCAGTTCTTC
>12|TRBJ2-6|TRBV19|-|-
CASNSGANVLTF
TGTGCCTCCAACTCTGGGGCCAACGTCCTGACTTTC
>12|TRBJ2-7|TRBV28|-|-
CASSLSRVEQYF
TGTGCCAGCAGTTTATCCAGGGTTGAGCAGTACTTC
>15|TRBJ2-1|TRBV4-1|-|-
CASSLTGGEYNEQFF
TGCGCCAGCAGCCTAACAGGGGGGGAATACAATGAGCAGTTCTTC
>13|TRBJ2-7|TRBV28|-|few
CASTGSLTYEQYF
TGTGCCAGCACCGGGAGTCTCACCTACGAGCAGTACTTC
>12|TRBJ1-2|TRBV28|TRBD1|-
CASSAQGFGYTF
TGTGCCAGCAGTGCACAGGGGTTTGGCTACACCTTC
>13|TRBJ1-1|TRBV12-3/TRBV12-4|-|-
CASRLQANTEAFF
TGTGCCAGCAGATTACAGGCGAACACTGAAGCTTTCTTT
>17|TRBJ2-1|TRBV7-2|-|-
CASSLDFGQYSYNEQFF
TGTGCCAGCAGCTTAGATTTTGGACAGTATTCCTACAATGAGCAGTTCTTC
>15|TRBJ2-7|TRBV4-1|TRBD1|-
CASSQNRDSNYEQYF
TGCGCCAGCAGCCAAAACCGGGACAGTAACTACGAGCAGTACTTC
>16|TRBJ2-7|TRBV9|TRBD2|-
CASSETSGTTTYEQYF
TGTGCCAGCAGCGAGACTAGCGGGACCACGACCTACGAGCAGTACTTC
>14|TRBJ2-7|TRBV9|-|-
CASSVKGSSYEQYF
TGTGCCAGCAGTGTTAAAGGGAGCTCCTACGAGCAGTACTTC
>17|TRBJ2-3|TRBV4-3|TRBD2|once
CASSQDWREGLTDTQYF
TGCGCCAGCAGCCAAGACTGGCGGGAGGGCCTCACAGATACGCAGTATTTT
>16|TRBJ2-7|TRBV9|TRBD2|once
CASSVGPLAASYEQYF
TGTGCCAGCAGCGTAGGCCCGCTAGCGGCCTCCTACGAGCAGTACTTC
>13|TRBJ1-5|TRBV6-5|-|-
CASSQVLRQPQHF
TGTGCCAGCAGTCAGGTTTTAAGGCAGCCCCAGCATTTT
>16|TRBJ2-3|TRBV7-2|-|few
CASSFWSPRGTDTQYF
TGTGCCAGCAGCTTTTGGAGCCCGCGGGGCACAGATACGCAGTATTTT
>15|TRBJ2-1|TRBV12-2|-|-
CASRLVPRTYNEQFF
TGTGCAAGTCGCTTAGTACCTAGAACCTACAATGAGCAGTTCTTC
>14|TRBJ1-1|TRBV7-9|-|many
CASSLGGVNTEAFF
TGTGCCAGCAGCTTAGGGGGGGTGAACACTGAAGCTTTCTTT
>12|TRBJ2-2|TRBV4-3|-|-
CASSLGAGELFF
TGCGCCAGCAGCCTGGGAGCCGGGGAGCTGTTTTTT
>15|TRBJ2-1|TRBV4-3|-|-
CASSQVSAPYNEQFF
TGCGCCAGCAGCCAAGTAAGCGCCCCCTACAATGAGCAGTTCTTC
>14|TRBJ2-7|TRBV5-1|TRBD1|-
CASSLTGGRYEQYF
TGCGCCAGCAGCTTAACAGGGGGCAGGTACGAGCAGTACTTC
>19|TRBJ2-1|TRBV9|TRBD2|many
CASSSPSSGTRISYNEQFF
TGTGCCAGCAGCTCCCCGTCCAGCGGGACCCGAATATCCTACAATGAGCAGTTCTTC
>15|TRBJ2-7|TRBV20-1|-|-
CSASFYRARGYEQYF
TGCAGTGCTAGTTTTTACAGGGCGCGTGGCTACGAGCAGTACTTC
>17|TRBJ1-4|TRBV18|-|-
CASSPPLSVNQNEKLFF
TGTGCCAGCTCACCACCGTTGTCAGTAAACCAAAATGAAAAACTGTTTTTT
>18|TRBJ2-7|TRBV27|TRBD1|-
CASSFSELGQGRTYEQYF
TGTGCCAGCAGTTTTTCCGAACTTGGACAGGGGCGTACCTACGAGCAGTACTTC
>13|TRBJ2-2|TRBV25-1|-|-
CASSEWLTGELFF
TGTGCCAGCAGTGAATGGCTCACCGGGGAGCTGTTTTTT
>14|TRBJ2-6|TRBV29-1|-|-
CSVGERAGANVLTF
TGCAGCGTTGGGGAGAGGGCTGGGGCCAACGTCCTGACTTTC
>17|TRBJ1-4|TRBV19|-|-
CASSMGSGYATNEKLFF
TGTGCCAGTAGTATGGGCAGCGGATATGCAACTAATGAAAAACTGTTTTTT
>15|TRBJ2-7|TRBV4-3|TRBD1|-
CASSQGRDRPYEQYF
TGCGCCAGCAGCCAGGGCCGGGACAGACCCTACGAGCAGTACTTC
>12|TRBJ2-7|TRBV5-8|-|-
CASSFWGFEQYF
TGTGCCAGCAGCTTTTGGGGCTTCGAGCAGTACTTC
>13|TRBJ1-5|TRBV29-1|TRBD1|-
CSVQGAINQPQHF
TGCAGCGTCCAGGGGGCTATCAATCAGCCCCAGCATTTT
>17|TRBJ2-6|TRBV9|-|-
CASSSRQRSSGANVLTF
TGTGCCAGCAGCTCAAGACAGCGTAGCTCTGGGGCCAACGTCCTGACTTTC
>14|TRBJ2-7|TRBV29-1|TRBD2|-
CSVEGLAGTYEQYF
TGCAGCGTTGAGGGACTAGCGGGAACCTACGAGCAGTACTTC
>15|TRBJ2-3|TRBV2|TRBD1|few
CASRERTGSGDTQYF
TGTGCCAGCAGAGAGAGGACAGGGTCTGGAGATACGCAGTATTTT